The clone carrying this TCR beta chain was seen a single time. This entry is derived from a study of blood T cell repertoires in COVID-19. Study details: Italy, Spain and the United States were the sources of the convalescent and acute COVID-19 samples. Sources were T cells, B-cell-depleted T cells, or PBMCs; the material itself was cDNA or gDNA.

Per the original data handling: Estimates of nucleated cell counts were drawn from the amplification of reference gene primers. The protocol was immunoSEQ multiplex PCR, while the TCRdb copy is restricted to in-frame clones and leaves out a portion. The V and J calls and clone size are taken from that table; D and trimming were inferred from the DNA. The sample shows 210,000 or so clones, about 85% of them seen only once. J lost 4 bases, V lost 4 bases, and 5 bases had no gene match. CDR1 is LNHDA and CDR2 is SQIVND in the germline V gene (reference sequence). There are 14 residues in the CDR3. This rearrangement joins TRBV19 to TRBJ1-2; 8 bases map to TRBD1. The source material was peripheral blood. The sequence was obtained from a human donor in a cohort sampled during active COVID-19. The CDR3: CASSTRQGSYGYTF. The CDR3 nucleotides are TGTGCCAGTAGTACCAGACAGGGGAGCTATGGCTACACCTTC.